These 5 T cell receptor beta chains share one sample of origin, sequenced in a study of tissue T cells after allogeneic stem cell transplantation. Libraries were prepared by immunoSEQ multiplex PCR; TCRdb keeps only in-frame clonotypes and omits some of them. The sample has around 1,000 clones, around 50% seen once. The time point denotes: mouse harvest day 7 after allogeneic transplant. The graft held 10^6 splenic CD5+ T cells and 10^7 T-cell-depleted bone marrow cells. Input material: liver tissue. The receptor set was obtained from a female BALB/c mouse given C57BL/6 T cells with graft-versus-host disease after an allogeneic hematopoietic cell transplant.

This clone was recorded a few times. The genes are named according to mouse. The DNA ends 1 residue before the CDR3 does, and the rest of the CDR3 is filled in from the germline J gene. V and J are TRBV13-2 and TRBJ2-5; perhaps TRBD2 as D (5 bases). Trimming took off 2 bases at V and 3 bases at J, with 7 bases between the two ends. The CDR3 has 13 residues. The germline V gene encodes CDR1 NNHNN and CDR2 SYGAGS (reference sequence). The CDR3 DNA, read in part, is TGTGCCAGCGGTGAGCTGGGTCAAGACACCCAGTAC. This encodes CASGELGQDTQY. The CDR3 in full is CASGELGQDTQYF.

Note on this clone: The gene symbols are mouse symbols. The read falls 1 residue short of the CDR3 end, and the missing part is taken from the germline J gene. The chain is built from TRBV20 and TRBJ2-7; 8 positions match TRBD2. The CDR3 sequence is 13 residues long. V dropped 0 bases and J dropped 2; count of bases not matched to a gene: 0. The germline V gene has CDR1 GFQATS and CDR2 STVNSAI. The part of the CDR3 DNA that was read is TGTGGTGCTAGGGACTGGGGGGCCTATGAACAGTAC. It is translated as CGARDWGAYEQY. The complete CDR3 sequence is CGARDWGAYEQYF.

As for this clone: The gene symbols are mouse symbols. The CDR3 is cut off 1 residue early in the read; its end comes from the germline J gene. J is TRBJ1-3 and V is TRBV19; 8 positions agree with TRBD1. This CDR3 is built from 14 residues. Germline loops: CDR1 FNHDT, CDR2 SITEND (reference sequence). Trimming removed 5 bases from V and 3 bases from J; junction bases left unmatched: 4. CDR3 loop: CASRSRGHGNTLYF. The CDR3 bases that were read are TGTGCCAGCAGAAGCAGGGGGCATGGAAATACGCTCTAT.

This clone was picked up one time. The listed genes are named as in mouse. Read data end 1 residue before the CDR3 end; the end is taken from the germline J gene. This chain uses TRBV12-2 with TRBJ2-3, with D possibly being TRBD1 or TRBD2 (5 bases each). V lost 1 base, J lost 3 bases, and 10 bases lay in between. CDR3 size: 14 residues. CDR1 and CDR2 from the germline V gene are SGHLS and HYDKME. This CDR3 reads CASSLAGLAETLYF. CDR3 DNA (partial): TGTGCCAGCTCTCTGGCGGGGCTCGCAGAAACGCTGTAT.

Points on this clone: Gene names are the mouse ones. The read is 1 residue too short to cover the CDR3 end, so that end is filled in from the germline J gene. J is TRBJ1-5 and V is TRBV31, with a tentative D call TRBD1 (6 bases). The CDR3 is 13 residues long. Trimming cost V 0 bases and J 6 bases, with 9 bases left between them. CDR1 is GKSSPN and CDR2 is SITVG in the germline V gene. The CDR3 DNA, read in part, is TGTGCCTGGAGTCTAGGGGGGGGCCAGGCTCCGCTT. This encodes CAWSLGGGQAPL. The whole CDR3 protein is CAWSLGGGQAPLF.